Listed here is a single T cell receptor (beta chain). It lacks a known antigen. There are no base qualities to consult, and no much larger clone falls within one base. Via the germline V gene (reference sequence), CDR1 is LNHDA and CDR2 SQIVND. Ends trimmed: V by 5 bases, J by 3 bases; bases unmatched to a gene: 6. From cysteine to phenylalanine, the CDR3 is 15 amino acids long. Solely the CDR3 DNA is kept, with 45 bases framed from the first base. The data stem from a study of blood T cell repertoires in COVID-19 (dated by TCRdb to 2018 to 2021). With respect to the entire study: Samples covering the acute and convalescent phases of COVID-19 were provided by collaborators in the United States, Italy and Spain. A de-identified subject ID, COVID-19 status, age in years and sex were almost always included in the sample metadata. The repertoires were released in a freely available public database meant as a resource for research on the immune response to SARS-CoV-2. The material from the prospective study consisted of cDNA or gDNA derived from T cells, B-cell-depleted T cells, or PBMCs. The dataset comprised deeply sampled blood TCRbeta repertoires from subjects exposed to, actively infected with, or recovered from COVID-19. The samples were drawn from the first 160 participants of the ongoing ImmuneRACE study and from under 1,500 subjects provided by 6 global collaborators. Where available, HLA class I and class II types were taken from metadata supplied by the sample provider and were not determined by assay-based typing. What the authors observed across the whole study: How much clinical and demographic metadata was included differed by source and by participant, and the metadata was provided uncurated.

TCRbeta CDR3 regions were amplified from genomic DNA by means of the immunoSEQ Assay, a bias-controlled multiplex PCR. The original pipeline was this. Nucleated cell counts per sample were estimated from amplification of reference gene primers within the assay. To quantify the absolute abundance of each unique TCRbeta CDR3 rearrangement, sequence reads were collapsed and filtered. For each sample, productive Simpson clonality was calculated as the square root of Simpson's diversity index over productive rearrangements. Imported from immuneACCESS, the table was reduced by TCRdb to in-frame sequences with V and J called. These copies leave out some clones; in studies compared against another copy, an unresolved V gene accounts for under half, and the cause of the remainder is not known. From that table come the V and J calls and clone size; the DNA was used to work out D and trimming. The sample yields around 57,000 clones; over 70% were counted once. The top ten clonotypes cover approximately 3.7% of the sample.

Whole blood was collected in K2EDTA tubes by collaborating institutions according to the institutions' own protocols. For TCRbeta analysis, collaborators shipped samples in one of three forms: frozen whole blood, isolated PBMCs, or DNA extracted from either of those sample types. Recombination joined TRBV19 with TRBJ1-2; 10 central bases correspond to TRBD1. The source is a human donor in a cohort sampled during active COVID-19. The sequenced material came from peripheral blood. CDR3 reads: CASSAPGQGHYGYTF. The sequence in DNA is TGTGCCAGTAGTGCACCGGGACAGGGGCACTATGGCTACACCTTC.